This TCR beta chain was obtained from a study of T-cell reconstitution after alpha-beta-depleted transplantation in children. The length of the CDR3 is 16 residues. V lost 2 bases and J lost 0; bases outside the gene matches: 5. Germline CDR1 SGDLS, CDR2 YYNGEE. Details on this clonotype: Its specificity is unknown.

The study, taken as a whole, reports: Reportedly, roughly two months post-transplant, alpha-beta T cells arose from several hundred expanded graft clones.

Unique molecular identifiers were used in preparing the TCRbeta library. TCRdb redid the calling of the PCR reads with MiXCR, one entry per CDR3 protein. The sample records more than 400,000 distinct CDR3 sequences, approximately 41% being singletons. The rearrangement links TRBV9 to TRBJ2-7, with TRBD2 identical over 10 bases. The material sequenced was PBMCs, taken before TCRalphabeta/CD19-depleted stem cell transplant. The source is a girl aged 2 to 9 with aplastic anemia, due to receive a stem cell transplant. The CDR3 coding sequence is TGTGCCAGCAGCGTCCATAGCGGGGGGACCTCCTACGAGCAGTACTTC. It translates to CASSVHSGGTSYEQYF.